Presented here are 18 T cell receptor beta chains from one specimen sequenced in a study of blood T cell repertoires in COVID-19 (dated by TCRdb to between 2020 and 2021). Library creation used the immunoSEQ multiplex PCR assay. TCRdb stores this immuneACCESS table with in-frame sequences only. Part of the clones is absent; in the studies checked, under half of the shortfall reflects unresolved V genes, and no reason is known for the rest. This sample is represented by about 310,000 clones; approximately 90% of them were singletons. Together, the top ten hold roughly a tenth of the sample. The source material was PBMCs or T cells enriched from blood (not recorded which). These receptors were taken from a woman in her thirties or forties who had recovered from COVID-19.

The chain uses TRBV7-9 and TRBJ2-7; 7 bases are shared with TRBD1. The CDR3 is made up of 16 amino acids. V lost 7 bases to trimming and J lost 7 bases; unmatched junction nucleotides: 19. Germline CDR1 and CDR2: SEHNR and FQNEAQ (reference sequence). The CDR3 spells CASIPGFTTGIGEQYF. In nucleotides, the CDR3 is TGTGCCAGCATCCCCGGATTTACGACAGGGATCGGGGAGCAGTACTTC. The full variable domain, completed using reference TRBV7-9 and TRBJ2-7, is DTGVSQNPRHKITKRGQNVTFRCDPISEHNRLYWYRQTLGQGPEFLTYFQNEAQLEKSRLLSDRFSAERPKGSFSTLEIQRTEQGDSAMYLCASIPGFTTGIGEQYFGPGTRLTVT.

The CDR3 bases are TGCGCCAGCAGCCTGCAGGGGGTAACTGGCTACACCTTC. Protein product: CASSLQGVTGYTF. The V and J genes are TRBV4-1 and TRBJ1-2; TRBD1 matches 7 bases. This CDR3 contains 13 residues. Trimming at V came to 4 bases and at J to 7 bases, leaving 6 bases not matched to a gene. Germline lookup yields CDR1 MGHRA and CDR2 YSYEKL.

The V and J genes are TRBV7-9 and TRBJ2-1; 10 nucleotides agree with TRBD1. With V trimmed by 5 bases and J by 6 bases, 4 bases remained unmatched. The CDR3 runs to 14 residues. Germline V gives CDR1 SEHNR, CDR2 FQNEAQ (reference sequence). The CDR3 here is CASSRDRGGNEQFF. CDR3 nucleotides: TGTGCCAGCAGCCGGGACAGGGGTGGCAATGAGCAGTTCTTC.

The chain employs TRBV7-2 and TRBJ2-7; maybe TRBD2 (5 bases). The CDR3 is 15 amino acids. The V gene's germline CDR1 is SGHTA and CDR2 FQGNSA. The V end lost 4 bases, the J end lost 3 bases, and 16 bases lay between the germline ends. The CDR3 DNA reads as TGTGCCAGCAGCTCCCCTTCCGAGGGAAGCTACGAGCAGTACTTC. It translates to CASSSPSEGSYEQYF.

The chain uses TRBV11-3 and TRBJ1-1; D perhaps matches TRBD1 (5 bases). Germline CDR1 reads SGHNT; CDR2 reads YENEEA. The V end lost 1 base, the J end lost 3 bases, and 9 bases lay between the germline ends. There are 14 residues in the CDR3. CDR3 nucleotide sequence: TGTGCCAGCAGCTTAGCGGGGGGGGACACTGAAGCTTTCTTT. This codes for CASSLAGGDTEAFF.

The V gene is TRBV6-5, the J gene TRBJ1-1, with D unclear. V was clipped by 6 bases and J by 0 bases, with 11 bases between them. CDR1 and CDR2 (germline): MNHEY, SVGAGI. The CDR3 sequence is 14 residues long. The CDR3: CASSPGFMNTEAFF. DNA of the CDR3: TGTGCCAGCAGCCCGGGATTTATGAACACTGAAGCTTTCTTT.

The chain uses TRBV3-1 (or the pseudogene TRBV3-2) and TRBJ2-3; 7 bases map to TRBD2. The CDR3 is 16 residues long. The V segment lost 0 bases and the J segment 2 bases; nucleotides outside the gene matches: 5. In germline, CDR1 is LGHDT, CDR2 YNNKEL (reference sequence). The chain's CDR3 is CASSQDGTTSTDTQYF. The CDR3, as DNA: TGTGCCAGCAGCCAAGATGGGACTACCTCCACAGATACGCAGTATTTT.

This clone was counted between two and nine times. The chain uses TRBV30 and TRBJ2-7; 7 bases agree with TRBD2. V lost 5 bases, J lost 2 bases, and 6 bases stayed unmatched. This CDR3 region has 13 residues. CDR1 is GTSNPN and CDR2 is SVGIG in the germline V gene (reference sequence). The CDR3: CAWDTAGPYEQYF. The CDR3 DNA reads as TGTGCCTGGGATACAGCGGGACCCTACGAGCAGTACTTC.

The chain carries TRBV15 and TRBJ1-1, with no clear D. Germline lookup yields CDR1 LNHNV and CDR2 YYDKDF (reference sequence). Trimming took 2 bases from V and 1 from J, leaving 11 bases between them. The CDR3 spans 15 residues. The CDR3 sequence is CATSRNRRGNTEAFF. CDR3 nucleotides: TGTGCCACCAGCAGAAATCGCCGGGGGAACACTGAAGCTTTCTTT.

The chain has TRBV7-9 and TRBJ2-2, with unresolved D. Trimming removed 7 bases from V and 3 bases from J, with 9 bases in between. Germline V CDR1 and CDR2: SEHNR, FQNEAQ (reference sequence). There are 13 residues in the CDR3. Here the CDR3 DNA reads TGTGCCAGCACTCTAGACGACACCGGGGAGCTGTTTTTT. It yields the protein CASTLDDTGELFF. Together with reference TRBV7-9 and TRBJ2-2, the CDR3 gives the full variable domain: DTGVSQNPRHKITKRGQNVTFRCDPISEHNRLYWYRQTLGQGPEFLTYFQNEAQLEKSRLLSDRFSAERPKGSFSTLEIQRTEQGDSAMYLCASTLDDTGELFFGEGSRLTVL.

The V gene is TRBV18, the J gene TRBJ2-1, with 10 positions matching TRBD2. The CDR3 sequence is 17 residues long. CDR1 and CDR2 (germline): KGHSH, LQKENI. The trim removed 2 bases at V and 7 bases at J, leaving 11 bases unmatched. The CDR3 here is CASSPDLRSGGVNEQFF. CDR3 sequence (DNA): TGTGCCAGCTCACCAGACCTTAGAAGCGGGGGGGTGAATGAGCAGTTCTTC. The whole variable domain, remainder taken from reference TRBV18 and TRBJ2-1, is NAGVMQNPRHLVRRRGQEARLRCSPMKGHSHVYWYRQLPEEGLKFMVYLQKENIIDESGMPKERFSAEFPKEGPSILRIQQVVRGDSAAYFCASSPDLRSGGVNEQFFGPGTRLTVL.

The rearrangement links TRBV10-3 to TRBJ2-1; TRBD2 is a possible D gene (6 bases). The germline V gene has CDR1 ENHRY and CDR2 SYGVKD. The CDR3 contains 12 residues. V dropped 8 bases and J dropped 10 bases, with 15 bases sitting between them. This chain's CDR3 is CAIHGGGDEQFF. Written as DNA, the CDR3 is TGTGCCATCCACGGGGGAGGCGACGAGCAGTTCTTC.

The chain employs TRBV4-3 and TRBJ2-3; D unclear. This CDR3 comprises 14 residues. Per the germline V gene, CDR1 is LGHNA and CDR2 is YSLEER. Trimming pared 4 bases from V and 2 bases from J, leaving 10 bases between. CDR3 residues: CASSPRLFTDTQYF. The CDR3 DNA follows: TGCGCCAGCAGCCCTCGACTGTTCACAGATACGCAGTATTTT.

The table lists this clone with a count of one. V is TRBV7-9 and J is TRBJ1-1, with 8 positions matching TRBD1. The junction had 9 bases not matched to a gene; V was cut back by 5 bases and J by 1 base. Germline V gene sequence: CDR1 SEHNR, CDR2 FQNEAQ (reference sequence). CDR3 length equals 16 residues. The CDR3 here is CASSLGQGIGNTEAFF. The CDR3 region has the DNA TGTGCCAGCAGCCTCGGACAGGGAATAGGGAACACTGAAGCTTTCTTT.

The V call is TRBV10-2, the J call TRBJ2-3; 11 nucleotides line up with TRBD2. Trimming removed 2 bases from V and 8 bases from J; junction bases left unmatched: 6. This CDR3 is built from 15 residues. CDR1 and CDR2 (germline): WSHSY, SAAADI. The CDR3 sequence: CASSEQLAGAGTQYF. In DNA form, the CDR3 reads TGCGCCAGCAGTGAGCAACTAGCGGGAGCGGGTACGCAGTATTTT.

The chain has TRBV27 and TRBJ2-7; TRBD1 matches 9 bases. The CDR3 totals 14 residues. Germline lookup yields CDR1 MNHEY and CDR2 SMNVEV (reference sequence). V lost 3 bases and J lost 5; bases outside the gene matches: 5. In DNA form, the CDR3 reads TGTGCCAGCAGTTTGGGACAGGGTTGGGACGAGCAGTACTTC. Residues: CASSLGQGWDEQYF.

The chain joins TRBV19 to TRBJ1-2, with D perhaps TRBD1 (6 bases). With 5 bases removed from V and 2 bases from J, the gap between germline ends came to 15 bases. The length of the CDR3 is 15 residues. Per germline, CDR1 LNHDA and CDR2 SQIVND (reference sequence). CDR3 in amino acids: CASSSWTDSNYGYTF. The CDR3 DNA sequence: TGTGCCAGTAGTTCTTGGACAGACTCGAACTATGGCTACACCTTC.

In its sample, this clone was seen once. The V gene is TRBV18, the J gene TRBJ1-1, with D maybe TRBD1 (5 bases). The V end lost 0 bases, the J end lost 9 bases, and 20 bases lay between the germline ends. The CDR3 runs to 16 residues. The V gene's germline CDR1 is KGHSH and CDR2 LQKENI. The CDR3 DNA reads TGTGCCAGCTCACCACCGGAGGTGGGAGGGGAAAGGAAAGCTTTCTTT. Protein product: CASSPPEVGGERKAFF. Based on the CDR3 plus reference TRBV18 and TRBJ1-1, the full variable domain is NAGVMQNPRHLVRRRGQEARLRCSPMKGHSHVYWYRQLPEEGLKFMVYLQKENIIDESGMPKERFSAEFPKEGPSILRIQQVVRGDSAAYFCASSPPEVGGERKAFFGQGTRLTVV.